This T cell receptor beta chain was sequenced during a study of cytomegalovirus exposure and HLA in healthy donors. Findings and limits, study-wide: The investigators catalogued 164 TCR beta chains as cytomegalovirus-associated.

The donors were members of the approximately 130-subject validation cohort (separate from the roughly 670-subject first cohort). Sequencing used immunoSEQ multiplex PCR; TCRdb keeps in-frame clones, though not all of them. The table has roughly 140,000 clones, around 88% seen once. V was trimmed by 1 base and J by 3 bases, leaving 16 bases between them. The CDR3 covers 16 residues. Looked up from germline, CDR1 is SGHKS and CDR2 is YYEKEE (reference sequence). This clone was found once. The antigen is unknown. This sequence joins TRBV5-5 and TRBJ1-1; possibly TRBD1 for D (6 bases). Material: PBMCs. The TCR sequence derives from a woman younger than 30 in good health and CMV-seropositive. The CDR3 region is CASSLNAGKGDTEAFF. CDR3 nucleotides: TGTGCCAGCAGCTTGAATGCAGGGAAGGGGGACACTGAAGCTTTCTTT.